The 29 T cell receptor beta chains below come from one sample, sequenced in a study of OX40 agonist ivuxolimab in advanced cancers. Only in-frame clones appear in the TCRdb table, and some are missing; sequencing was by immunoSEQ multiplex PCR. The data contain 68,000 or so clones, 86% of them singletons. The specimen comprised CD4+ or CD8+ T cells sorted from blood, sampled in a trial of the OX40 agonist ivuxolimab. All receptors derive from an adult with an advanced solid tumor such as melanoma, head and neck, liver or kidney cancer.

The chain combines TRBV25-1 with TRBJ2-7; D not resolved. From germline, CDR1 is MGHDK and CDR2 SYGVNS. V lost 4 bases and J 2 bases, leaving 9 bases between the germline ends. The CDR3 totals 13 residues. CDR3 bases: TGTGCCAGCAGTGGTCCGGGTACCTACGAGCAGTACTTC. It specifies CASSGPGTYEQYF.

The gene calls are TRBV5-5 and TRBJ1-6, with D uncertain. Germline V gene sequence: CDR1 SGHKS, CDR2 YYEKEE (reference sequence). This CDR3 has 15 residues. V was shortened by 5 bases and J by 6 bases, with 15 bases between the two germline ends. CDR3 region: CASRSAGNPNSPLHF. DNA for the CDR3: TGTGCCAGCAGATCAGCCGGGAACCCTAATTCACCCCTCCACTTT. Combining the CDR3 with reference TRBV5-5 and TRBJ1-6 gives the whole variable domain DAGVTQSPTHLIKTRGQQVTLRCSPISGHKSVSWYQQVLGQGPQFIFQYYEKEERGRGNFPDRFSARQFPNYSSELNVNALLLGDSALYLCASRSAGNPNSPLHFGNGTRLTVT.

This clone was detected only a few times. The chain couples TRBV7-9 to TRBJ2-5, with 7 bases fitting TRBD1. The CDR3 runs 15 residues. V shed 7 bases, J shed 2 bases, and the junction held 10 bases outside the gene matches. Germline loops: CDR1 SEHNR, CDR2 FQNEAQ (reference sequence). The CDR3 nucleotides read TGTGCCAGCATGCTACAGGGGTCCCGTCAAGAGACCCAGTACTTC. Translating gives CASMLQGSRQETQYF.

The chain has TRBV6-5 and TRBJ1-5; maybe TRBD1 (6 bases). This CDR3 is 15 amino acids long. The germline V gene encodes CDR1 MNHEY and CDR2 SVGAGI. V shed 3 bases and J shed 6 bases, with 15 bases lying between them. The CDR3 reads CASSYSAGAPQPQHF. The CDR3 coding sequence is TGTGCCAGCAGTTATAGTGCAGGGGCCCCTCAGCCCCAGCATTTT.

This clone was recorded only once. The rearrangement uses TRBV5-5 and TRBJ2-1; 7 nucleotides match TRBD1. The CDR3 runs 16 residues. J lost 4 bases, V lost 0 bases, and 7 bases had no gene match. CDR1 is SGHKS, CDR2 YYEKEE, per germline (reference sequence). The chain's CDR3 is CASSLGDSSVYNEQFF. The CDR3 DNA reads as TGTGCCAGCAGCTTGGGGGACAGCTCGGTATACAATGAGCAGTTCTTC.

The CDR3 sequence: CASSPRTDTQYF. CDR3 sequence (DNA): TGTGCCAGCAGCCCCCGCACAGATACGCAGTATTTT. The genes are TRBV5-4 and TRBJ2-3; D unclear. Germline CDR1 reads SGHNT; CDR2 reads YYREEE (reference sequence). The V gene lost 4 bases and the J gene lost 1 base, with 4 bases spanning the gap. The CDR3 consists of 12 residues.

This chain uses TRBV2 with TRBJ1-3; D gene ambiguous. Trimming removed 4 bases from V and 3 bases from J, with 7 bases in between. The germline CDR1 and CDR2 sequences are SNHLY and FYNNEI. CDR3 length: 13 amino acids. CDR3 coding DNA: TGTGCCAGCAGTGGGTGGAATGGAAACACCATATATTTT. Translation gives CASSGWNGNTIYF.

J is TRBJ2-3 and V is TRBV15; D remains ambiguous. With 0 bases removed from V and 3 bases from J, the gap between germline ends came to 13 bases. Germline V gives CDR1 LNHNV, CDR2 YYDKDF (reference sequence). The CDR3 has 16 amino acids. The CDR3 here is CATSREARYRTDTQYF. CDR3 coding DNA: TGTGCCACCAGCAGAGAGGCCAGGTACCGAACAGATACGCAGTATTTT.

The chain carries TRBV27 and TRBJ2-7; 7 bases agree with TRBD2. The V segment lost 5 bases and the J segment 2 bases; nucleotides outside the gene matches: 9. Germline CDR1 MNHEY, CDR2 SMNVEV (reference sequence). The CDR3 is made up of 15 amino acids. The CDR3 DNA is TGTGCCAGCAGTCCCATAGCGGGTCCTACCTACGAGCAGTACTTC. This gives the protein CASSPIAGPTYEQYF.

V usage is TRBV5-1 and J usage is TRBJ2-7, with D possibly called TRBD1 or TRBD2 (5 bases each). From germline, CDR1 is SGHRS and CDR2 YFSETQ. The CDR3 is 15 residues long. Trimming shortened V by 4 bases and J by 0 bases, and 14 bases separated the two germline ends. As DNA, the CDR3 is TGCGCCAGCAGCCAAAGGGACGGAAGCTCCTACGAGCAGTACTTC. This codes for CASSQRDGSSYEQYF.

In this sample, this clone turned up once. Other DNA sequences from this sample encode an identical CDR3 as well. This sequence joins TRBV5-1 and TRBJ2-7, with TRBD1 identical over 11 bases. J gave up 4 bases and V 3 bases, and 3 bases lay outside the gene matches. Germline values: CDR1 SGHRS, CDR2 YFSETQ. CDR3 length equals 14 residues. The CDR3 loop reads CASSSGTGGYEQYF. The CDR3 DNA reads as TGCGCCAGCAGCTCGGGGACAGGGGGGTACGAGCAGTACTTC.

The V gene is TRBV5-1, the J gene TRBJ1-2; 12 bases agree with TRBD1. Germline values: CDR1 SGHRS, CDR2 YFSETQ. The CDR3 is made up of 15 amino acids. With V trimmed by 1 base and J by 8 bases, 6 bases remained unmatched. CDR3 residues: CASSLLRDRGRGYTF. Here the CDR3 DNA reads TGCGCCAGCAGCTTGCTAAGGGACAGGGGGCGAGGCTACACCTTC.

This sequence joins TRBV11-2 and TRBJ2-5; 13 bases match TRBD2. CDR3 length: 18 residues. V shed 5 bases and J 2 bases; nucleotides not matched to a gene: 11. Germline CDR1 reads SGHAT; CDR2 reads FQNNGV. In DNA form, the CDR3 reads TGTGCCAGCAGCCGTCCCGGACTAGCGGGAGTTAGGCAAGAGACCCAGTACTTC. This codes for CASSRPGLAGVRQETQYF.

For the CDR3, the DNA is TGTGCCAGCTCCGTTGCGGGACGCCGGCACGAGCAGTACTTC. Residues: CASSVAGRRHEQYF. The chain carries TRBV27 and TRBJ2-7; maybe TRBD2 (6 bases). Trimming stripped 8 bases from V and 5 bases from J, with 19 bases between. The CDR3 consists of 14 residues. The germline gives CDR1 MNHEY, CDR2 SMNVEV (reference sequence).

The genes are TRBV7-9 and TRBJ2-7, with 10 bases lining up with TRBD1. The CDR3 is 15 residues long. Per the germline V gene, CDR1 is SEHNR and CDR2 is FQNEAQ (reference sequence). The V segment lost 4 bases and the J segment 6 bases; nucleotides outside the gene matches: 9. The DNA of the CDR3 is TGTGCCAGCAGCTGGGGGGACAGGGGTTCCGCCGAGCAGTACTTC. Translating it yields CASSWGDRGSAEQYF.

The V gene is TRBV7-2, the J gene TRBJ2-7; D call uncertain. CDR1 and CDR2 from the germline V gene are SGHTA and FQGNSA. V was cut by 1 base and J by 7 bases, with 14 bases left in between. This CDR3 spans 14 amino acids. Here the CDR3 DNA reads TGTGCCAGCAGCTTAGATGGTGAACCGCGGGAGCAGTACTTC. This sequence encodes CASSLDGEPREQYF.

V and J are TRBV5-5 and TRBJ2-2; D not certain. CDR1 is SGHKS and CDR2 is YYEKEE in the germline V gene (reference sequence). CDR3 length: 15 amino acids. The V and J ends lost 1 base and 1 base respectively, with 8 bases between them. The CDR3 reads CASSLSDVNTGELFF. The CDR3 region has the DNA TGTGCCAGCAGCTTGTCGGATGTGAACACCGGGGAGCTGTTTTTT.

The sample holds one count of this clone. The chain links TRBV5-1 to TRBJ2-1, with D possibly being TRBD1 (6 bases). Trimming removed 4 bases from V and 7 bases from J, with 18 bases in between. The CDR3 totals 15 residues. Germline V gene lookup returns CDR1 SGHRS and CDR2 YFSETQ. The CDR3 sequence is CASSKTGSTRNEQFF. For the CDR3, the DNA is TGCGCCAGCAGCAAGACAGGTTCTACGAGAAATGAGCAGTTCTTC. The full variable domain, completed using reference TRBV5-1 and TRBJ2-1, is KAGVTQTPRYLIKTRGQQVTLSCSPISGHRSVSWYQQTPGQGLQFLFEYFSETQRNKGNFPGRFSGRQFSNSRSEMNVSTLELGDSALYLCASSKTGSTRNEQFFGPGTRLTVL.

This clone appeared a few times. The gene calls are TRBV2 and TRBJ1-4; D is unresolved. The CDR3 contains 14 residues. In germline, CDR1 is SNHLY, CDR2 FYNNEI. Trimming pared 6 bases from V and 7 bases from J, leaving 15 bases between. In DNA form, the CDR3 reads TGTGCCAGCAGCCGGACCGGCCGCACTGAAAAACTGTTTTTT. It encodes CASSRTGRTEKLFF.

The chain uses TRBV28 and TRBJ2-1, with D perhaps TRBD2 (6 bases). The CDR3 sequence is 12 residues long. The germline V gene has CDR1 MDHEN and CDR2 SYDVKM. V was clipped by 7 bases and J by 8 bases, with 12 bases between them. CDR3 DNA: TGTGCCAGCACCGGGAGTAGGCATGAGCAGTTCTTC. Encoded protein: CASTGSRHEQFF.

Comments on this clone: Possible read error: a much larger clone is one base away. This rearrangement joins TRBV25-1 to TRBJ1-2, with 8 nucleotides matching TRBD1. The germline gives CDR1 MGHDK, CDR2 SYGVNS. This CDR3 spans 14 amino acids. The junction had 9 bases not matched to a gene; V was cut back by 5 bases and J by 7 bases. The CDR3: CASSQGAGSCGYTF. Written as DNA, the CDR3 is TGTGCCAGCAGTCAGGGGGCAGGGAGCTGTGGCTACACCTTC.

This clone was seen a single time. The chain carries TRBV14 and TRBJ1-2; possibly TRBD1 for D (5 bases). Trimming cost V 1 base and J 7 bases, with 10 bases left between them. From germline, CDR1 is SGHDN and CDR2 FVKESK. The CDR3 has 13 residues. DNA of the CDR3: TGTGCCAGCAGCCAAGTAGTCGGGGGTGGCTACACCTTC. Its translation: CASSQVVGGGYTF. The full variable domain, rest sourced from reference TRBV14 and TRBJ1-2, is EAGVTQFPSHSVIEKGQTVTLRCDPISGHDNLYWYRRVMGKEIKFLLHFVKESKQDESGMPNNRFLAERTGGTYSTLKVQPAELEDSGVYFCASSQVVGGGYTFGSGTRLTVV.

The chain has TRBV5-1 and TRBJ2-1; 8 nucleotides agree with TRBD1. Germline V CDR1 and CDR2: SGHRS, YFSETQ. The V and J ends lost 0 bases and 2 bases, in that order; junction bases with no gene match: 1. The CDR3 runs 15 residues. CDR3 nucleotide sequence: TGCGCCAGCAGCTTGGGACAGGGGACCTACAATGAGCAGTTCTTC. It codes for CASSLGQGTYNEQFF.

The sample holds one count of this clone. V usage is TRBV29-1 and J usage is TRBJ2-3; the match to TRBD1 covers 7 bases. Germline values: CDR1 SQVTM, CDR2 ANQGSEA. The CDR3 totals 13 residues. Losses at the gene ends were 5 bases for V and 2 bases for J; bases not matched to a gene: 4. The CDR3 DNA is TGCAGCGTTAGACAGGGCCTCACAGATACGCAGTATTTT. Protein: CSVRQGLTDTQYF.

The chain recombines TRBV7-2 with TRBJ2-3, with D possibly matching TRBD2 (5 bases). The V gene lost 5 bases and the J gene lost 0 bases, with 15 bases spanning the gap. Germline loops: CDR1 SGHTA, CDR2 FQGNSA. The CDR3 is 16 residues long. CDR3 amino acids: CASSPPPGGSTDTQYF. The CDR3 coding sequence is TGTGCCAGCAGCCCCCCCCCGGGCGGGAGCACAGATACGCAGTATTTT.

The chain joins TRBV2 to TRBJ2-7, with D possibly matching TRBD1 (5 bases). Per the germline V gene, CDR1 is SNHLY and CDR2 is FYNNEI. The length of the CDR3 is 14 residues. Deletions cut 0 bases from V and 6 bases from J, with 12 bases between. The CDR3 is CASSEAVRVGEQYF. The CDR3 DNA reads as TGTGCCAGCAGTGAAGCGGTCAGGGTGGGCGAGCAGTACTTC. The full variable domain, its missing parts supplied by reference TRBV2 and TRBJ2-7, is EPEVTQTPSHQVTQMGQEVILRCVPISNHLYFYWYRQILGQKVEFLVSFYNNEISEKSEIFDDQFSVERPDGSNFTLKIRSTKLEDSAMYFCASSEAVRVGEQYFGPGTRLTVT.

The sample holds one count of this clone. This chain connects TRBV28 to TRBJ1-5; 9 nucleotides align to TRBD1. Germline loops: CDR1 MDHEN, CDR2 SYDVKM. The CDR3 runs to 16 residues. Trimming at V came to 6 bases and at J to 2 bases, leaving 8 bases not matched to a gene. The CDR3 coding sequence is TGTGCCAGCAGCCCGAGTAGGGACAGGGGCAATCAGCCCCAGCATTTT. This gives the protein CASSPSRDRGNQPQHF.

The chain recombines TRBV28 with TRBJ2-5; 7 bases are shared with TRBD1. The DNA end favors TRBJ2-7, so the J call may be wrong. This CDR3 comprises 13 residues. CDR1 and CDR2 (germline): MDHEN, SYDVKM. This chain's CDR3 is CASSKGTAYEQYF. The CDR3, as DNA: TGTGCCAGCAGTAAGGGGACAGCTTACGAGCAGTACTTC.

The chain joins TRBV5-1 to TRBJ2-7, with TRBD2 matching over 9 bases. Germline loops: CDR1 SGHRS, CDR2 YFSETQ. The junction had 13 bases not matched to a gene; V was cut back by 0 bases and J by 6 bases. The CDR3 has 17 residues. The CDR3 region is CASSLAGTSRLRGEQYF. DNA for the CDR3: TGCGCCAGCAGCTTGGCCGGGACTAGCAGATTGAGAGGCGAGCAGTACTTC.